Listed here are 12 T cell receptor beta chains from one sample, sequenced in a study of blood T cell repertoires in COVID-19 (dated by TCRdb to the early 2020s). The protocol used for the library was the immunoSEQ multiplex PCR assay. The table was pulled from immuneACCESS by TCRdb, which kept in-frame rearrangements only. Such tables lose some clones; where checked, under half of the loss comes from unresolved V genes, and the rest has no known cause. The sample table lists roughly 39,000 clones, approximately 85% of them with a count of one. The leading ten clones occupy roughly 9.7% of the sample. Sequenced input: peripheral blood. The receptors originated from a human donor in a cohort sampled during active COVID-19.

The chain combines TRBV18 with TRBJ2-5; tentatively, D is TRBD1 (5 bases). Per germline, CDR1 KGHSH and CDR2 LQKENI. Trimming shortened V by 3 bases and J by 4 bases, and 15 bases separated the two germline ends. This CDR3 comprises 15 residues. The CDR3 sequence is CASSPNQGLGETQYF. The CDR3 nucleotides read TGTGCCAGCTCACCGAATCAGGGCCTAGGAGAGACCCAGTACTTC.

This rearrangement joins TRBV3-1 (or the pseudogene TRBV3-2) to TRBJ2-3, with TRBD2 identical over 14 bases. Germline V CDR1 and CDR2: LGHDT, YNNKEL (reference sequence). The CDR3 has 18 amino acids. The trim removed 1 base at V and 0 bases at J, leaving 3 bases unmatched. This CDR3 reads CASSQVRLAGGSTDTQYF. The CDR3 DNA follows: TGTGCCAGCAGCCAAGTTAGACTAGCGGGGGGGAGCACAGATACGCAGTATTTT.

The J gene is TRBJ1-2, the V gene TRBV15, with 8 bases lining up with TRBD1. The CDR3 is made up of 16 amino acids. V trimming: 0 bases; J trimming: 8 bases; junction bases outside the gene matches: 11. Per the germline V gene, CDR1 is LNHNV and CDR2 is YYDKDF (reference sequence). The CDR3 here is CATSRESGQGGRGYTF. In DNA form, the CDR3 reads TGTGCCACCAGCAGAGAGAGCGGACAGGGAGGAAGAGGCTACACCTTC.

For the CDR3, the DNA is TGTGCCAGCACAGGACAGAGGAGCTCCTACGAGCAGTACTTC. Residues: CASTGQRSSYEQYF. The rearrangement joins TRBV6-5 to TRBJ2-7, with TRBD1 as a possible D gene (6 bases). The CDR3 extends over 14 amino acids. Germline CDR1 MNHEY, CDR2 SVGAGI. Between the trimmed V and J ends, which lost 7 bases and 0 bases, there was a span of 13 bases.

The chain joins TRBV19 to TRBJ2-5; 10 bases map to TRBD2. J lost 4 bases, V lost 7 bases, and 6 bases had no gene match. Germline V gene lookup returns CDR1 LNHDA and CDR2 SQIVND (reference sequence). This CDR3 has 14 amino acids. As DNA, the CDR3 is TGTGCCAGTACCAGCGGGGGGGCTGCAGAGACCCAGTACTTC. Encoded protein: CASTSGGAAETQYF. The full variable domain, in which reference TRBV19 and TRBJ2-5 provide the parts outside the CDR3, is DGGITQSPKYLFRKEGQNVTLSCEQNLNHDAMYWYRQDPGQGLRLIYYSQIVNDFQKGDIAEGYSVSREKKESFPLTVTSAQKNPTAFYLCASTSGGAAETQYFGPGTRLLVL.

This clone was found once. CDR3 sequence reads: CASRYGGARGEKLFF. The CDR3 DNA follows: TGTGCCAGCAGATACGGGGGGGCGCGTGGTGAAAAACTGTTTTTT. The gene calls are TRBV6-5 and TRBJ1-4; possible D gene TRBD1, 6 bases. The CDR3 contains 15 residues. V was clipped by 6 bases and J by 7 bases, with 18 bases between them. The germline V gene encodes CDR1 MNHEY and CDR2 SVGAGI.

This sequence joins TRBV10-1 and TRBJ2-2; D might be TRBD2 (7 bases). V was shortened by 4 bases and J by 5 bases, with 11 bases between the two germline ends. The CDR3 extends over 14 amino acids. Germline CDR1 WNHNN, CDR2 SYGVQD (reference sequence). The CDR3 DNA is TGCGCCAGCAGTGGGGGGGGCCAGACCGGGGAGCTGTTTTTT. This sequence encodes CASSGGGQTGELFF.

The V gene is TRBV5-1, the J gene TRBJ2-3; the match to TRBD2 covers 13 bases. V lost 0 bases, J lost 10 bases, and 8 bases stayed unmatched. Germline V gives CDR1 SGHRS, CDR2 YFSETQ. The CDR3 spans 16 residues. CDR3 sequence: CASSLAPGLAGVAQYF. As DNA, the CDR3 is TGCGCCAGCAGCTTGGCCCCCGGACTAGCGGGAGTTGCGCAGTATTTT.

The chain is built from TRBV3-1 (or the pseudogene TRBV3-2) and TRBJ2-6; TRBD2 aligns across 7 bases. The junction had 6 bases not matched to a gene; V was cut back by 0 bases and J by 1 base. There are 18 residues in the CDR3. In germline, CDR1 is LGHDT, CDR2 YNNKEL (reference sequence). CDR3 in DNA: TGTGCCAGCAGCCAAGATTCGGCGGGAGAATCTGGGGCCAACGTCCTGACTTTC. The encoded protein is CASSQDSAGESGANVLTF.

The gene calls are TRBV7-2 and TRBJ1-4; no reliable D call. Germline loops: CDR1 SGHTA, CDR2 FQGNSA. There are 16 residues in the CDR3. Trimming removed 4 bases from V and 0 bases from J, with 12 bases in between. The CDR3 spells CASSWLTGTTNEKLFF. The CDR3, as DNA: TGTGCCAGCAGCTGGCTAACGGGGACAACTAATGAAAAACTGTTTTTT.

The CDR3 loop is CASSPPGLAGGQEQFF. For the CDR3, the DNA is TGTGCCAGCTCACCACCGGGACTAGCGGGAGGGCAGGAGCAGTTCTTC. The rearrangement joins TRBV18 to TRBJ2-1, with TRBD2 matching 16 bases. CDR1 is KGHSH, CDR2 LQKENI, per germline. Losses at the gene ends were 0 bases for V and 10 bases for J; bases not matched to a gene: 3. The length of the CDR3 is 16 residues.

To note about this clone: One end of the junction varies from germline; a read error may be responsible. The V call is TRBV14, the J call TRBJ2-1, with D unresolved. Per the germline V gene, CDR1 is SGHDN and CDR2 is FVKESK. The length of the CDR3 is 12 residues. The chain's CDR3 is CASSQDVAPRIF. CDR3 DNA sequence: TGTGCCAGCAGCCAAGATGTAGCTCCCCGGATCTTC.